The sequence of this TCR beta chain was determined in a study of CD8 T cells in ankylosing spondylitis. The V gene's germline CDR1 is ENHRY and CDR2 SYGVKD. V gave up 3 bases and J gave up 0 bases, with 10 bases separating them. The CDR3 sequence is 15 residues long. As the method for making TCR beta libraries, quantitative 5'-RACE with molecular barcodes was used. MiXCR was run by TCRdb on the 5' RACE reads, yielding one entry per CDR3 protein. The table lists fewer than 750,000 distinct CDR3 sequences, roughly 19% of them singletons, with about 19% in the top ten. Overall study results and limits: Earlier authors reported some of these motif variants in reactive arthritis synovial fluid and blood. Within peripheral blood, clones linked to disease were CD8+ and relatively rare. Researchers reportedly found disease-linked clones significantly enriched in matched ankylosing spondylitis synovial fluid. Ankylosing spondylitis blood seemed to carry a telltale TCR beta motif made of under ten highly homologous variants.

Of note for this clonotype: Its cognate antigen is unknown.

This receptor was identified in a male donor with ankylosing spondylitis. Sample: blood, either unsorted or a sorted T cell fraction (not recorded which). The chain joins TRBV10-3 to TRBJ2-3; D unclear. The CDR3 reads CAISDGTGSTDTQYF. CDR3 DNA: TGTGCCATCAGTGACGGAACCGGGAGCACAGATACGCAGTATTTT.